This TCR beta chain stems from a study of blood T cells in healthy people across ages. Study-wide findings and caveats: Diversity estimated from one million T cells was considered an underestimate. Fewer expanded clones and more diversity marked long-lived versus aged donors. Observed TCR beta diversity per million T cells went down as age went up. This fall followed a roughly linear course with age.

Isolation recovered at least 6.5 million PBMCs from every sample. Worth noting for this clonotype: Its specificity is not known.

This CDR3 has 15 amino acids. The use of a sample-barcoded 5' primer and a J-beta primer mix characterized a second PCR of about 6 to 11 cycles. TCRdb reanalysed the 5' RACE reads using MiXCR and keeps one entry per CDR3 protein. The sample holds more than 500,000 distinct CDR3 sequences, 25% to 30% seen once. This sequence joins TRBV21-1 and TRBJ2-7; the table gives TRBD1 as D, unverified against the DNA. TRBV21-1 is classified as a pseudogene. The TCR originated in a woman in her 70s in good health. The sequencing sample was made of blood. The CDR3: CASIRDRCVSYEQYF. The CDR3 bases are TGTGCCAGCATTCGGGACAGGTGTGTCAGCTACGAGCAGTACTTC.